These T cell receptor beta chains were read from a single sample in a study of regulatory T cells in long-lasting Graves disease. TCRdb reprocessed the multiplex PCR reads with MiXCR, giving one entry per CDR3 protein. The sample holds roughly 500,000 distinct CDR3 sequences, around 15% seen once. A further study also used this sample, focusing on T cells in Graves' hyperthyroidism and ophthalmopathy.

Specimen: peripheral blood mononuclear cells (PBMCs), collected at new diagnosis, from a patient treated with antithyroid drugs. All receptors come from a woman aged 45-65 years with Graves disease. Both conserved end residues are part of each CDR3. A D gene is named only where the DNA matches it firmly. Clone size, where shown, is once, few, many, or a class for clones that have expanded.

j_call,d_call,clone_size,v_call,cdr3_nt,cdr3_aa
TRBJ2-2,.,few,TRBV4-1,TGCGCCAGCAGCCAAGATAAGGCCTCCCCCTGGGACACCGGGGAGCTGTTTTTT,CASSQDKASPWDTGELFF
TRBJ2-4,.,few,TRBV14,TGTGCCAGCAGCCCAGACGTGGGGGCCAAAAACATTCAGTACTTC,CASSPDVGAKNIQYF
TRBJ2-1,.,many,TRBV11-2,TGTGCCAGCAGCTTAGAAGGCCTCGAGTTCTTC,CASSLEGLEFF
TRBJ2-1,TRBD1,few,TRBV24-1,TGTGCCACCAGTGATTTGTGGCCAGGGGGATCCAATGAGCAGTTCTTC,CATSDLWPGGSNEQFF
TRBJ2-3,.,many,TRBV3-1,TGTGCCAGCAGCCCAGGTAGCGTGGGCACGCAGTATTTT,CASSPGSVGTQYF
TRBJ2-2,.,few,TRBV5-8,TGTGCCAGCAGCTTGGAACCCGCTCCCGGCAGGCAAAACACCGGGGAGCTGTTTTTT,CASSLEPAPGRQNTGELFF
TRBJ2-1,TRBD1,.,TRBV20-1,TGCAGTGCTGGACCACATACAGGGGGATACAATGAGCAGTTCTTC,CSAGPHTGGYNEQFF
TRBJ2-1,.,many,TRBV2,TGTGCCAGCAGCGCCGTCATAGCGATCCTAGCAGGGAATGAGCAGTTCTTC,CASSAVIAILAGNEQFF
TRBJ2-3,TRBD2,many,TRBV28,TGTGCCAGCAGTTTCTCTAGCGGGAGTATGTCAGATACGCAGTATTTT,CASSFSSGSMSDTQYF
TRBJ2-3,TRBD2,.,TRBV5-1,TGCGCCAGCAAACCCATAGCGGGTAGCACAGATACGCAGTATTTT,CASKPIAGSTDTQYF
TRBJ2-7,.,many,TRBV28,TGTGCCAGCAGGAGAGGACAGACCCTTTACGAGCAGTACTTC,CASRRGQTLYEQYF
TRBJ2-2,.,many,TRBV28,TGTGCCAGCAGCGTATACACCGGGGAGCTGTTTTTT,CASSVYTGELFF
TRBJ1-5,TRBD1,many,TRBV28,TGTGCCAGCAAGGGACAGGGGATTAGCAATCAGCCCCAGCATTTT,CASKGQGISNQPQHF
TRBJ1-2,.,.,TRBV12-3/TRBV12-4,TGTGCCAGCAGTTACTTTCAGGGTTTCACCTTC,CASSYFQGFTF
TRBJ2-5,TRBD2,.,TRBV5-5,TGTGCCAGCAGCTTTGGGGAGGGCGGGGACTTC,CASSFGEGGDF
TRBJ2-1,.,many,TRBV7-9,TGTGCCAGCAGCTTAGCCGGGCCTAGGGGAATATGGAACAATGAGCAGTTCTTC,CASSLAGPRGIWNNEQFF
TRBJ2-2,TRBD2,.,TRBV19,TGTGCCAGTAGTTCCCGGACTAGCACCGGGGAGCTGTTTTTT,CASSSRTSTGELFF
TRBJ2-7,TRBD1,few,TRBV19,TGTGCCAGTAGTACCGAGACAGGGGGTGTTTACGAGCAGTACTTC,CASSTETGGVYEQYF
TRBJ2-7,.,many,TRBV7-9,TGTGCCAGCAGCTTGCAACATTTCCATGACAGTGCCTACGAGCAGTACTTC,CASSLQHFHDSAYEQYF
TRBJ2-3,.,many,TRBV7-9,TGTGCCTCCATCACGGTAACTGGGGATACGCAGTATTTT,CASITVTGDTQYF
TRBJ2-1,TRBD2,few,TRBV5-1,TGCGCCAGCAGCCAACTAGCGGGGGACAATGAGCAGTTCTTC,CASSQLAGDNEQFF
TRBJ2-5,TRBD1,.,TRBV6-2/TRBV6-3,TGTGCCAGCAGACTCTACAGGGGGCTCCCTCCCCAAGAGACCCAGTACTTC,CASRLYRGLPPQETQYF